This TCR beta chain is from a study of control samples from healthy donors and cancer patients. Sequencing used immunoSEQ multiplex PCR; TCRdb keeps in-frame clones, though not all of them. The table lists approximately 140,000 clones, 80% to 95% of them singletons. V shed 0 bases, J shed 7 bases, and the junction held 9 bases outside the gene matches. CDR1 is SGHTA and CDR2 is FQGNSA in the germline V gene. This CDR3 spans 16 amino acids. The receptor was isolated from a man aged 18 to 35 in good health. The V gene is TRBV7-2, the J gene TRBJ2-3; 8 bases fit TRBD2. Sequencing used blood. The CDR3 sequence: CASSLASGGGRNTQYF. CDR3 nucleotides: TGTGCCAGCAGCTTAGCCTCTGGCGGGGGGAGGAATACGCAGTATTTT.